One and the same sample provided the 28 T cell receptor beta chains below, sequenced in a study of cytomegalovirus exposure and HLA in healthy donors. This PCR relied on a set of 60 Vbeta primers and 13 Jbeta primers. Libraries were prepared by immunoSEQ multiplex PCR; TCRdb keeps only in-frame clonotypes and omits some of them. The data hold over 130,000 clones, with 61% observed a single time. Source material: PBMCs. These receptors originate from a male donor in good health and CMV-seronegative.

The chain carries TRBV18 and TRBJ1-4, with a weak D call TRBD1 (5 bases). The CDR3 covers 15 residues. In germline, CDR1 is KGHSH, CDR2 LQKENI. V was cut by 2 bases and J by 4 bases, with 11 bases left in between. The DNA of the CDR3 is TGTGCCAGCTCACCAACTGGGACTAATAATGAAAAACTGTTTTTT. Protein product: CASSPTGTNNEKLFF.

The rearrangement joins TRBV19 to TRBJ1-1, with D tentatively TRBD1 (5 bases). Trimming shortened V by 5 bases and J by 3 bases, and 10 bases separated the two germline ends. CDR1 and CDR2 from the germline V gene are LNHDA and SQIVND (reference sequence). This CDR3 is 13 amino acids long. CDR3: CASSSVRDTEAFF. Here the CDR3 DNA reads TGTGCCAGTAGTTCGGTCAGGGACACTGAAGCTTTCTTT.

CDR3 nucleotides: TGTGCCTGGGACTTAAACGGAAAAGAGACCCAGTACTTC. Amino acid sequence: CAWDLNGKETQYF. The chain carries TRBV30 and TRBJ2-5; D gene ambiguous. The V end was cut by 5 bases, the J end by 3 bases, with 13 bases between. The germline V gene encodes CDR1 GTSNPN and CDR2 SVGIG (reference sequence). This CDR3 has 13 amino acids. Complete variable domain (other parts from reference TRBV30 and TRBJ2-5): SQTIHQWPATLVQPVGSPLSLECTVEGTSNPNLYWYRQAAGRGLQLLFYSVGIGQISSEVPQNLSASRPQDRQFILSSKKLLLSDSGFYLCAWDLNGKETQYFGPGTRLLVL.

This clone was detected once. This sequence joins TRBV21-1 and TRBJ2-3; TRBD1, the D gene given by the table, was not confirmed from the DNA. TRBV21-1 is marked as a pseudogene. CDR3 size: 16 residues. The CDR3 nucleotides read TGTGCCAGCGCCCAACAGGGGGAACGGGGCACAGATACGCAGTATTTT. Translating gives CASAQQGERGTDTQYF.

This chain uses TRBV2 with TRBJ1-2; possibly TRBD1 for D (5 bases). CDR1 and CDR2 from the germline V gene are SNHLY and FYNNEI. This CDR3 has 14 residues. V was trimmed by 4 bases and J by 8 bases, leaving 17 bases between them. This CDR3 reads CASSGHDQGGGYTF. CDR3 DNA sequence: TGTGCCAGCAGTGGACACGATCAGGGTGGAGGCTACACCTTC.

The chain combines TRBV9 with TRBJ1-5, with D tentatively TRBD1 (5 bases). V gave up 4 bases and J gave up 1 base, with 15 bases separating them. CDR3 length: 16 amino acids. CDR1 and CDR2 (germline): SGDLS, YYNGEE. CDR3 in DNA: TGTGCCAGCAGCCCTTTTGAAGGGGTGAGCAATCAGCCCCAGCATTTT. This codes for CASSPFEGVSNQPQHF.

The chain employs TRBV28 and TRBJ2-7, with 9 bases identical to TRBD1. The CDR3 loop spans 14 amino acids. CDR1 is MDHEN and CDR2 is SYDVKM in the germline V gene. V shed 7 bases, J shed 5 bases, and the junction held 9 bases outside the gene matches. As DNA, the CDR3 is TGTGCCAGCAAGGTCGGGACAGGGATCCACGAGCAGTACTTC. Translated: CASKVGTGIHEQYF.

This chain connects TRBV27 to TRBJ1-1, with TRBD1 as a possible D gene (6 bases). The germline CDR1 and CDR2 sequences are MNHEY and SMNVEV (reference sequence). The CDR3 is made up of 14 amino acids. Trimming took off 5 bases at V and 3 bases at J, with 13 bases between the two ends. CDR3 region: CASSQGTPYTEAFF. In DNA form, the CDR3 reads TGTGCCAGCAGTCAGGGGACCCCTTACACTGAAGCTTTCTTT.

The genes are TRBV27 and TRBJ1-1; possibly TRBD1 for D (6 bases). Looked up from germline, CDR1 is MNHEY and CDR2 is SMNVEV (reference sequence). The CDR3 is 14 residues long. The V end was cut by 1 base, the J end by 5 bases, with 11 bases between. For the CDR3, the DNA is TGTGCCAGCAGTTTATTACAGGGTCGAACTGAAGCTTTCTTT. Amino acids: CASSLLQGRTEAFF.

For the CDR3, the DNA is TGCGCCAGCAGCCAAGATTACAACGCCTACGAGCAGTACTTC. As protein: CASSQDYNAYEQYF. The chain combines TRBV4-1 with TRBJ2-7; no clear D gene. The CDR3 runs 14 residues. Germline V CDR1 and CDR2: MGHRA, YSYEKL. Trimming cost V 0 bases and J 2 bases, with 8 bases left between them.

The rearrangement links TRBV25-1 to TRBJ2-5, with 10 bases identical to TRBD1. CDR3 size: 16 residues. J lost 4 bases, V lost 1 base, and 6 bases had no gene match. Germline V lookup: CDR1 MGHDK, CDR2 SYGVNS. CDR3 sequence: CASSELGQGLGETQYF. The DNA of the CDR3 is TGTGCCAGCAGTGAATTGGGACAGGGGTTAGGAGAGACCCAGTACTTC.

The chain employs TRBV6-6 and TRBJ1-2; the D gene is possibly TRBD1 (5 bases). V gave up 6 bases and J gave up 1 base, with 12 bases separating them. The CDR3 totals 14 residues. Germline V gene data show CDR1 as MNHNY and CDR2 as SVGAGI (reference sequence). The chain's CDR3 is CASSPGEGNYGYTF. DNA for the CDR3: TGTGCCAGCAGCCCGGGGGAGGGTAACTATGGCTACACCTTC.

About this clone itself: Compared with germline, one end of the junction differs, possibly owing to a read error. The V and J genes are TRBV5-1 and TRBJ2-3; 8 bases are shared with TRBD1. The CDR3 extends over 14 amino acids. CDR1 SGHRS and CDR2 YFSETQ come from the germline V gene. Here the CDR3 reads CASRLGQAADTQYF. The CDR3 DNA is TGCGCCAGCAGATTGGGACAGGCGGCAGATACGCAGTATTTT.

Concerning this clone: At one end the junction does not follow the germline gene, possibly because of a read error. In the same sample, other DNA sequences code for this CDR3. The chain recombines TRBV15 with TRBJ1-6; weak D call: TRBD1 (6 bases). Germline-derived CDR1 and CDR2 are LNHNV and YYDKDF (reference sequence). The CDR3 loop spans 14 amino acids. CDR3 region: CATSIEGIGTTLHF. The CDR3 coding sequence is TGCGCCACCAGTATTGAGGGCATAGGGACAACCCTCCACTTT.

The chain combines TRBV9 with TRBJ1-1; D perhaps matches TRBD1 (6 bases). The CDR3 contains 13 residues. Looked up from germline, CDR1 is SGDLS and CDR2 is YYNGEE. Trimming took off 4 bases at V and 3 bases at J, with 10 bases between the two ends. CDR3 DNA sequence: TGTGCCAGCAGCCTACAGGGATACACTGAAGCTTTCTTT. Protein product: CASSLQGYTEAFF.

This clone was seen only a few times. V usage is TRBV6-6 and J usage is TRBJ2-5; 8 bases fit TRBD1. V shed 5 bases, J shed 4 bases, and the junction held 9 bases outside the gene matches. The CDR3 runs to 15 residues. Germline V gives CDR1 MNHNY, CDR2 SVGAGI (reference sequence). CDR3 DNA sequence: TGTGCCAGCAGTCATCAGACAGGGGCCCTAGAGACCCAGTACTTC. It translates to CASSHQTGALETQYF.

The rearrangement links TRBV5-8 to TRBJ2-1; 7 positions match TRBD1. The ends lost 3 bases at V and 9 bases at J; junction bases unmatched: 9. Germline V gene data show CDR1 as SGHTS and CDR2 as YDEGEE. The CDR3 totals 14 residues. DNA of the CDR3: TGTGCCAGCAGCTCGGACAGGTACGACGCTGAGCAGTTCTTC. Its translation is CASSSDRYDAEQFF. The complete variable domain, with remaining parts taken from reference TRBV5-8 and TRBJ2-1, reads EAGVTQSPTHLIKTRGQQATLRCSPISGHTSVYWYQQALGLGLQFLLWYDEGEERNRGNFPPRFSGRQFPNYSSELNVNALELEDSALYLCASSSDRYDAEQFFGPGTRLTVL.

The CDR3 loop reads CASSFRETNYGYTF. The CDR3 coding sequence is TGCGCCAGCAGCTTCCGGGAAACAAACTATGGCTACACCTTC. The chain combines TRBV5-1 with TRBJ1-2, with D unresolved. The CDR3 totals 14 residues. V shed 2 bases and J shed 2 bases, with 10 bases lying between them. The germline V gene encodes CDR1 SGHRS and CDR2 YFSETQ.

This clone was picked up a small number of times. The rearrangement joins TRBV4-1 to TRBJ1-3; maybe TRBD1 (5 bases). There are 16 residues in the CDR3. The ends were cut back, 0 bases at V and 4 bases at J, with 13 bases in the middle. CDR1 and CDR2 from the germline V gene are MGHRA and YSYEKL. The CDR3 reads CASSQEGGVLGNTIYF. The CDR3 nucleotides read TGCGCCAGCAGCCAAGAGGGAGGGGTACTGGGAAACACCATATATTTT.

This clone occurred a few times. The V call is TRBV10-3, the J call TRBJ2-3, with 11 nucleotides matching TRBD2. Germline CDR1 reads ENHRY; CDR2 reads SYGVKD. V shed 6 bases, J shed 5 bases, and the junction held 4 bases outside the gene matches. The CDR3 has 14 amino acids. DNA of the CDR3: TGTGCCATCAGGATAGCGGGGGGGCAAGATACGCAGTATTTT. Translation: CAIRIAGGQDTQYF.

The genes are TRBV11-2 and TRBJ2-7, with 11 bases fitting TRBD1. Germline CDR1 and CDR2: SGHAT and FQNNGV. This CDR3 contains 16 residues. V trimming: 5 bases; J trimming: 6 bases; junction bases outside the gene matches: 12. The CDR3, as DNA: TGTGCCAGCAGCGCCTGGTCGGGGGGACAGGGGGTCGAGCAGTACTTC. Its translation is CASSAWSGGQGVEQYF.

The chain carries TRBV15 and TRBJ2-3, with 10 bases aligning to TRBD1. The V and J ends lost 3 bases and 1 base, in that order; junction bases with no gene match: 4. This CDR3 region has 16 residues. CDR1 LNHNV and CDR2 YYDKDF come from the germline V gene (reference sequence). CDR3 amino acids: CATSRGTGERTDTQYF. Written as DNA, the CDR3 is TGTGCCACCAGCAGGGGGACAGGGGAACGCACAGATACGCAGTATTTT.

This clone has a handful of counts. This sequence joins TRBV28 and TRBJ2-6; 7 bases are a match to TRBD1. From germline, CDR1 is MDHEN and CDR2 SYDVKM. V shed 4 bases and J 0 bases; nucleotides not matched to a gene: 6. There are 17 residues in the CDR3. DNA of the CDR3: TGTGCCAGCAGTTCCCCGGGACAGCACTCTGGGGCCAACGTCCTGACTTTC. Its protein is CASSSPGQHSGANVLTF.

Concerning this clone: Sequence at one end of the junction differs from germline and may be a read error. J is TRBJ1-1 and V is TRBV27; D perhaps matches TRBD1 (6 bases). CDR3 length: 15 amino acids. The germline V gene encodes CDR1 MNHEY and CDR2 SMNVEV (reference sequence). CDR3 in amino acids: CAGSLEGGGNTEAFF. Here the CDR3 DNA reads TGTGCCGGCAGTCTGGAAGGGGGTGGGAACACTGAAGCTTTCTTT.

The rearrangement links TRBV5-1 to TRBJ1-6; D is unresolved. The CDR3 runs 15 residues. Germline CDR1 and CDR2: SGHRS and YFSETQ. Trimming took 0 bases from V and 8 from J, leaving 12 bases between them. CDR3 in DNA: TGCGCCAGCAGCTTGGACCCGGGTCTTCATTCACCCCTCCACTTT. This translates into CASSLDPGLHSPLHF.

This rearrangement joins TRBV7-9 to TRBJ2-7, with 9 positions matching TRBD2. The length of the CDR3 is 16 residues. The V gene end was trimmed by 4 bases and the J gene end by 3 bases; junction bases not matched to a gene: 10. Germline assignment: CDR1 SEHNR and CDR2 FQNEAQ (reference sequence). Here the CDR3 DNA reads TGTGCCAGCAGCTCGTTTTCCGCGGGGGGGGACTACGAGCAGTACTTC. This translates into CASSSFSAGGDYEQYF. Supplemented by reference TRBV7-9 and TRBJ2-7, the full variable domain reads DTGVSQNPRHKITKRGQNVTFRCDPISEHNRLYWYRQTLGQGPEFLTYFQNEAQLEKSRLLSDRFSAERPKGSFSTLEIQRTEQGDSAMYLCASSSFSAGGDYEQYFGPGTRLTVT.

This clone was counted between two and nine times. V is TRBV2 and J is TRBJ1-6, with D unclear. Looked up from germline, CDR1 is SNHLY and CDR2 is FYNNEI. This CDR3 has 14 residues. Trimming removed 8 bases at V and 0 bases at J, with 8 bases between. CDR3 region: CASQPSSYNSPLHF. CDR3 bases: TGTGCCAGCCAACCCAGCTCCTATAATTCACCCCTCCACTTT.

This clone was seen a handful of times. The chain couples TRBV9 to TRBJ2-2; maybe TRBD1 (6 bases). The CDR3 spans 14 residues. CDR1 is SGDLS, CDR2 YYNGEE, per germline. Trimming took 4 bases from V and 1 from J, leaving 8 bases between them. The CDR3 loop is CASSMGQNTGELFF. The CDR3 DNA reads TGTGCCAGCAGCATGGGACAGAACACCGGGGAGCTGTTTTTT.